A selection of T cell receptor beta chains follows, all from one sample in a study of cytomegalovirus exposure and HLA in healthy donors. Profiling relied on immunoSEQ multiplex PCR, and the TCRdb table lists in-frame clones only, not all of them. The sample has roughly 98,000 clones, roughly nine tenths seen once. The sequencing sample was made of PBMCs. The receptors here all came from a man aged 18 to 35 in good health and CMV-seropositive. Both conserved end residues are trimmed from each CDR3.

V gene,CDR3 protein
TRBV7-6,ASSSIWRTGGITGELF
TRBV6-6,ASRTDSNQPQH
TRBV19,ASSLQIQDTYNSPLH
TRBV27,ASSLSLASYEQY
TRBV6-4,ARAVMSSGYVNEQF
TRBV11-2,ASSLRDRAYEQY
TRBV7-9,ASSPMEPGGFSYEQY
TRBV6-1,ASSEAEFEVPLF
TRBV11-2,ASSKLPPRQVTDTQY
TRBV2,ATDRGQSTDTQY
TRBV6-6,ASSPRQEYNEQF
TRBV11-3,ASSLVRSSYEQY
TRBV15,ATSRETVVGLAGAYEQY
TRBV27,ASMDRGNEKLF
TRBV4-3,ASSQDPGFNQPQH
TRBV5-6,ASSRTGFEAF
TRBV5-1,ASSLQTGNSPLH
TRBV9,ASSVARDYGYT
TRBV18,ASSLSLGGRSGANVLT
TRBV19,ASSMNRGGEQF
TRBV9,ASSVSGGYGYT
TRBV27,ASSLFSPSLDEQY
TRBV11-2,ASSLGVAGKNTGELF
TRBV4-1,ASSQVTSGSLRQF
TRBV28,ASSSDRNTGELF
TRBV18,ASSPLKNMNTEAF
TRBV28,ASTSQGNNQPQH
TRBV7-8,ASSSRGTRFNPSTQY
TRBV7-9,ASSLDHWTGELF
TRBV5-6,ASSLASLEAF
TRBV10-3,AISGGGSGVTREKLF
TRBV10-3,AISESGRNTGELF
TRBV5-1,ASSYQGEETQY
TRBV28,ASTLTVNYGYT
TRBV18,ASSPTSGPTYNEQF
TRBV5-4,ASKPGLAETHQETQY